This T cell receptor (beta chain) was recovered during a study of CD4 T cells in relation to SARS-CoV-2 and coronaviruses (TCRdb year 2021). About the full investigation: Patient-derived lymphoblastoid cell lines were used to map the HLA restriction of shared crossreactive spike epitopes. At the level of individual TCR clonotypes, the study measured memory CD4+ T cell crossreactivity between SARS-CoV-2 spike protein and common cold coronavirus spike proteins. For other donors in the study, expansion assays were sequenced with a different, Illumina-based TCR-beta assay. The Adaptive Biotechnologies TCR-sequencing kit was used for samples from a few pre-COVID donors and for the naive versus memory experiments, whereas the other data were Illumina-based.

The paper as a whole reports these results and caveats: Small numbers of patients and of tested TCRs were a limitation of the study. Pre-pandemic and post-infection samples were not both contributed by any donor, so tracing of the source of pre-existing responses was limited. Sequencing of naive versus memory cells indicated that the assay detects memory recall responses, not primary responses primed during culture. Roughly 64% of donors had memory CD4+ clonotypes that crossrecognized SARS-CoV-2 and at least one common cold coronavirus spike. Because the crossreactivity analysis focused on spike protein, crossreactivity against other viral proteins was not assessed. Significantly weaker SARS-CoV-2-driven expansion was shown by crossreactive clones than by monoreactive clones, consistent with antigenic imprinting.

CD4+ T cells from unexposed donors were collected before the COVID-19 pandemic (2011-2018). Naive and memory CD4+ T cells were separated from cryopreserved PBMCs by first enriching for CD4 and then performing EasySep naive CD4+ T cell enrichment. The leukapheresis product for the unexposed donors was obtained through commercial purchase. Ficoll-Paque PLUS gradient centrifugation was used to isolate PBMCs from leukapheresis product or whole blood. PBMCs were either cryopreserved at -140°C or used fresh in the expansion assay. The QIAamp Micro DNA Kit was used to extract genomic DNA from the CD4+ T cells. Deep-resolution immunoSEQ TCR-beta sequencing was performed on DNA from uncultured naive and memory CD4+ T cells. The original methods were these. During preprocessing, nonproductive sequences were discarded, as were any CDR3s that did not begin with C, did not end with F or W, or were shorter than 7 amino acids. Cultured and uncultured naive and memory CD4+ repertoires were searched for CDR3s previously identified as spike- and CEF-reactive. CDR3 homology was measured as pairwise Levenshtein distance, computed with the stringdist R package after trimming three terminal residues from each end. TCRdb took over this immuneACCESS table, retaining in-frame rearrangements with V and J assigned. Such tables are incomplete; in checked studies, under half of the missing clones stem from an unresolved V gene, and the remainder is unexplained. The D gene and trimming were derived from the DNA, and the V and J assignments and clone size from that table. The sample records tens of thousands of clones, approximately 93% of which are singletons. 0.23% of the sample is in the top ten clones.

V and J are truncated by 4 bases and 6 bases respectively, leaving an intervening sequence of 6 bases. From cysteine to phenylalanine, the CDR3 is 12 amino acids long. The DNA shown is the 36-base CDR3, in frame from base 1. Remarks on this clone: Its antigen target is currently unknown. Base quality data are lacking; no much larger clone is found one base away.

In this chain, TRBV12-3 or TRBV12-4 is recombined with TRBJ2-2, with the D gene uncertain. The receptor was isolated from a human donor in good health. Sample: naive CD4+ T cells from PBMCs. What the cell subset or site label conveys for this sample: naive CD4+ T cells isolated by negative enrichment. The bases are TGTGCCAGCAGTTGGCGTTCCGGGGAGCTGTTTTTT. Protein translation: CASSWRSGELFF.